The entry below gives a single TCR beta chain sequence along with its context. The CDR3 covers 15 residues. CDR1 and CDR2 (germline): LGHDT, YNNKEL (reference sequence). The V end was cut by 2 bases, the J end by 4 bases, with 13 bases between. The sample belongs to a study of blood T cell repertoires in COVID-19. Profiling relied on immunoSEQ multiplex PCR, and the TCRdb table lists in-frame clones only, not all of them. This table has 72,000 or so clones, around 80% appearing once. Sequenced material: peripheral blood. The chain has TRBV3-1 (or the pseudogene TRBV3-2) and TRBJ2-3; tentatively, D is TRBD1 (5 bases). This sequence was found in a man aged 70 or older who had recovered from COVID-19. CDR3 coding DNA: TGTGCCAGCAGCCAACCAAGGGGTCGGTCAGATACGCAGTATTTT. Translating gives CASSQPRGRSDTQYF.